This TCR beta chain was obtained from a study of monozygotic twins with inflammatory bowel disease. Whole-study results and caveats: No repertoire similarity difference was seen between concordant and discordant twins; power was possibly limited.

Of note for this clonotype: Its antigen is not identified.

TCR libraries each used about 4,000 ng of total RNA. TCRdb reprocessed the 5' RACE reads and stores each CDR3 protein as one record, lacking DNA. Listed are 150,000 to 200,000 distinct CDR3 sequences; around 7% falls within the top ten. Blood samples measuring 2.5 ml were taken per donor. Whole blood supplied total RNA, and T cells were not sorted. Germline V gene data show CDR1 as LGHNA and CDR2 as YSLEER. The CDR3 length is 13 residues. This sequence originates from a human donor with ulcerative colitis or Crohn's disease, or a healthy co-twin of an affected twin (not recorded which). This chain connects TRBV4-3 to TRBJ1-1. Sample: blood. This chain's CDR3 is CASRVKRFAEAFF.